The 12 T cell receptor beta chains listed next were all sequenced from one sample in a study of shared T cell receptors in the human thymus. Clones were read by immunoSEQ multiplex PCR, and TCRdb kept only the in-frame ones, dropping some. Counted here are almost 550,000 clones, around 78% occurring once; the ten biggest clones make up less than 0.015%. This same sample was also taken into another study, of human thymus T cells.

Sequencing input: thymocytes. The source of these receptors is a boy less than two years old with a congenital heart defect.

This rearrangement joins TRBV11-2 to TRBJ1-2; 9 nucleotides align to TRBD1. This CDR3 contains 15 residues. The germline V gene has CDR1 SGHAT and CDR2 FQNNGV. Trimming took 3 bases from V and 2 from J; bases not matched to a gene: 4. For the CDR3, the DNA is TGTGCCAGCAGCTTGGGACAGGGAACAAACTATGGCTACACCTTC. This codes for CASSLGQGTNYGYTF.

This clone appeared a few times. The V call is TRBV29-1, the J call TRBJ1-1, with D perhaps TRBD1 (5 bases). V was shortened by 7 bases and J by 8 bases, with 20 bases between the two germline ends. This CDR3 comprises 13 residues. From germline, CDR1 is SQVTM and CDR2 ANQGSEA. The CDR3 bases are TGCAGCGCCAGGAAGCGGGGGGATGCCGAAGCTTTCTTT. This codes for CSARKRGDAEAFF.

The gene calls are TRBV7-9 and TRBJ2-7; 8 nucleotides line up with TRBD1. The CDR3 extends over 16 amino acids. The V segment lost 0 bases and the J segment 5 bases; nucleotides outside the gene matches: 9. The germline gives CDR1 SEHNR, CDR2 FQNEAQ (reference sequence). The chain's CDR3 is CASSLAWQGANHEQYF. The CDR3 DNA sequence: TGTGCCAGCAGCTTAGCCTGGCAGGGGGCGAACCACGAGCAGTACTTC.

The count of this clone is one. This rearrangement joins TRBV25-1 to TRBJ2-1, with 9 bases lining up with TRBD1. CDR3 size: 17 residues. V gave up 3 bases and J gave up 7 bases; unmatched junction bases: 13. Germline V lookup: CDR1 MGHDK, CDR2 SYGVNS. This chain's CDR3 is CASSDFAGDRVMNEQFF. Written as DNA, the CDR3 is TGTGCCAGCAGTGATTTCGCCGGGGACAGGGTAATGAATGAGCAGTTCTTC.

CDR3 region: CASSLLPQTGDTEAFF. The DNA of the CDR3 is TGTGCCAGCAGCTTATTACCCCAGACAGGGGACACTGAAGCTTTCTTT. The V gene is TRBV11-2, the J gene TRBJ1-1, with 8 bases that match TRBD1. The V segment lost 2 bases and the J segment 3 bases; nucleotides outside the gene matches: 8. CDR3 length: 16 amino acids. The germline V gene encodes CDR1 SGHAT and CDR2 FQNNGV.

This clone was found a few times. The V gene is TRBV5-6, the J gene TRBJ2-1; 7 bases agree with TRBD1. This CDR3 contains 15 residues. Germline values: CDR1 SGHDT, CDR2 YYEEEE. Germline trimming cut 4 bases from V and 3 bases from J; bases unmatched to any gene: 7. This CDR3 is CASSPQDRHYNEQFF. In DNA, the CDR3 is TGTGCCAGCAGCCCCCAGGACAGGCACTACAATGAGCAGTTCTTC.

V and J are TRBV14 and TRBJ2-4, with D maybe TRBD1 (7 bases). The CDR3 totals 14 residues. The V end lost 5 bases, the J end lost 8 bases, and 16 bases lay between the germline ends. Germline CDR1 and CDR2: SGHDN and FVKESK. This CDR3 reads CASSARGDRYIQYF. CDR3 sequence (DNA): TGTGCCAGCAGCGCTAGGGGGGACAGATACATTCAGTACTTC.

V usage is TRBV4-2 and J usage is TRBJ2-7; TRBD1 might be the D (6 bases). The V and J ends lost 0 bases and 2 bases respectively, with 14 bases between them. The CDR3 is 16 amino acids. CDR1 is LGHNA and CDR2 is YNFKEQ in the germline V gene. Here the CDR3 reads CASSQDSSGDPYEQYF. CDR3 sequence (DNA): TGTGCCAGCAGCCAAGATAGTTCAGGGGACCCCTACGAGCAGTACTTC.

The J gene is TRBJ1-3, the V gene TRBV4-3; 7 bases are shared with TRBD1. Germline V gene data show CDR1 as LGHNA and CDR2 as YSLEER. After removal of 4 bases from V and 0 bases from J, the junction contained 18 bases not matched to a gene. This CDR3 has 20 residues. The CDR3 bases are TGCGCCAGCAGCCGTTCAGGAAAGGGGGCTAGATCTCTCTCTGGAAACACCATATATTTT. It specifies CASSRSGKGARSLSGNTIYF.

V gene TRBV4-1 combines with J gene TRBJ2-7, with 10 bases matching TRBD2. V was clipped by 5 bases and J by 3 bases; unmatched bases: 7. This CDR3 comprises 15 residues. The germline CDR1 and CDR2 sequences are MGHRA and YSYEKL. The CDR3 reads CASSTRTSGNYEQYF. The CDR3 nucleotides read TGCGCCAGCAGCACCCGGACTAGCGGAAACTACGAGCAGTACTTC.

The genes are TRBV7-2 and TRBJ2-7; D is perhaps TRBD2 (6 bases). The CDR3 is 14 amino acids. V was clipped by 1 base and J by 5 bases, with 12 bases between them. The V gene's germline CDR1 is SGHTA and CDR2 FQGNSA. The CDR3 DNA reads as TGTGCCAGCAGCTTAGGGGTTAGGGAGGACGAGCAGTACTTC. Translated, it gives CASSLGVREDEQYF.

This clone was detected once. V and J are TRBV11-2 and TRBJ2-1; 9 nucleotides line up with TRBD2. The CDR3 runs 15 residues. Germline V gene sequence: CDR1 SGHAT, CDR2 FQNNGV. V gave up 5 bases and J gave up 8 bases; unmatched junction bases: 10. In nucleotides, the CDR3 is TGTGCCAGCAGCCTCGGCGGGACTAGCTGCCATGAGCAGTTCTTC. Encoded protein: CASSLGGTSCHEQFF.